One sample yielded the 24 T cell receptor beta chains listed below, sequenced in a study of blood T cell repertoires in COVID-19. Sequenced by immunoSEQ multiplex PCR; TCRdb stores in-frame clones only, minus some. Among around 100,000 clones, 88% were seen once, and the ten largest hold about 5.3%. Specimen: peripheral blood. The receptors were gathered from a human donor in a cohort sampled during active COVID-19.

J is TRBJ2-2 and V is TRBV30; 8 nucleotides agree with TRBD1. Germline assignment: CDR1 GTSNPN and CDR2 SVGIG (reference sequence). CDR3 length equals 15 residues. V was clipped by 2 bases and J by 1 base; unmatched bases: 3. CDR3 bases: TGTGCCTGGAGTAGGACAGGGATGAACACCGGGGAGCTGTTTTTT. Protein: CAWSRTGMNTGELFF.

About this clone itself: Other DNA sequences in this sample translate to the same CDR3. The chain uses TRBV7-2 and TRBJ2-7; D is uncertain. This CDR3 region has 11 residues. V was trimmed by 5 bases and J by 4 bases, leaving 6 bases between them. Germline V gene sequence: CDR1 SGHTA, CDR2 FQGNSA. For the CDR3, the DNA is TGTGCCAGCAGCGCGAGTTACGAGCAGTACTTC. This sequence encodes CASSASYEQYF.

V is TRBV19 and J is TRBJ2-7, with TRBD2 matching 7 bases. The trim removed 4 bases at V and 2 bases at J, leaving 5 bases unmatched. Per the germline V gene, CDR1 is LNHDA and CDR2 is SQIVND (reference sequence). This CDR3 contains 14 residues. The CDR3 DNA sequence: TGTGCCAGTAGTAGCGGCGGGGGAGCCTACGAGCAGTACTTC. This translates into CASSSGGGAYEQYF.

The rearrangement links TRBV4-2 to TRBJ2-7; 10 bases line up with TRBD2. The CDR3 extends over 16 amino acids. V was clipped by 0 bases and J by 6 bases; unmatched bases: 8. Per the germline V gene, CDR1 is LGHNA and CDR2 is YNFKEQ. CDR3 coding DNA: TGTGCCAGCAGCCAAGAGGTTCGTCTAGCGGGAGCCGAGCAGTACTTC. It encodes CASSQEVRLAGAEQYF.

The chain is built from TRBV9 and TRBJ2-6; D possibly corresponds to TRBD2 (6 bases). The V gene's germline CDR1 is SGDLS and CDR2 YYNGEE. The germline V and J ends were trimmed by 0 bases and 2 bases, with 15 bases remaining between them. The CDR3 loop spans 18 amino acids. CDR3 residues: CASSVDTRAGAGANVLTF. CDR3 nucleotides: TGTGCCAGCAGCGTAGATACGCGAGCGGGCGCTGGGGCCAACGTCCTGACTTTC.

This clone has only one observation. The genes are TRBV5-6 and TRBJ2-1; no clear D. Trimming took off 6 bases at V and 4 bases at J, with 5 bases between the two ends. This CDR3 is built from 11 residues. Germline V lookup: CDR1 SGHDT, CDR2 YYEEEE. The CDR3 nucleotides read TGTGCCAGCAAGAGTTACAATGAGCAGTTCTTC. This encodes CASKSYNEQFF. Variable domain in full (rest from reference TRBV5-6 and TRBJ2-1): DAGVTQSPTHLIKTRGQQVTLRCSPKSGHDTVSWYQQALGQGPQFIFQYYEEEERQRGNFPDRFSGHQFPNYSSELNVNALLLGDSALYLCASKSYNEQFFGPGTRLTVL.

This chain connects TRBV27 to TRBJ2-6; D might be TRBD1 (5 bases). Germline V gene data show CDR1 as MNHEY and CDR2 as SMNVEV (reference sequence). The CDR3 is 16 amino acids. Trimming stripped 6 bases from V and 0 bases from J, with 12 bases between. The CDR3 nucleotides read TGTGCCAGCAGCCTTCAAGGGGTCTCTGGGGCCAACGTCCTGACTTTC. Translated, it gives CASSLQGVSGANVLTF.

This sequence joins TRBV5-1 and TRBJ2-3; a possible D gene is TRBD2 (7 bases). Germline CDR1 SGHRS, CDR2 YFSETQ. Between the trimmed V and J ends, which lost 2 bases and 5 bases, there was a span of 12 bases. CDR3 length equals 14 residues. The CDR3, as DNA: TGCGCCAGCAGCTTACAGGGAGGGGAAGATACGCAGTATTTT. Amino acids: CASSLQGGEDTQYF.

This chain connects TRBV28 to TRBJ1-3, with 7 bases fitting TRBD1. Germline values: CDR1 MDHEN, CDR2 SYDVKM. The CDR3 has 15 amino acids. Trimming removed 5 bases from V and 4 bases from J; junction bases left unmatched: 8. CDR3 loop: CASSGLTGVGNTIYF. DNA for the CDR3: TGTGCCAGCAGTGGACTTACAGGGGTAGGAAACACCATATATTTT. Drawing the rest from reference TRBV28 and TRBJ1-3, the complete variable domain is DVKVTQSSRYLVKRTGEKVFLECVQDMDHENMFWYRQDPGLGLRLIYFSYDVKMKEKGDIPEGYSVSREKKERFSLILESASTNQTSMYLCASSGLTGVGNTIYFGEGSWLTVV.

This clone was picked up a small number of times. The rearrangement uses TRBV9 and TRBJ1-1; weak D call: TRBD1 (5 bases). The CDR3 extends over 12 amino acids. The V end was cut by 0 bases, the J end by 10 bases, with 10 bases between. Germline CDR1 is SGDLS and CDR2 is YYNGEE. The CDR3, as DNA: TGTGCCAGCAGCGTAGCGGGCAGGGCAGCTTTCTTT. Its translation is CASSVAGRAAFF.

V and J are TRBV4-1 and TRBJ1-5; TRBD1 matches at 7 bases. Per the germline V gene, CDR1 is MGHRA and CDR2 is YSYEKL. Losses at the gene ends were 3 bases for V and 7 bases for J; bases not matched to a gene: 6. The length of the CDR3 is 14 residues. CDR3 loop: CASSQLTGDQPQHF. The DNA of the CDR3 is TGCGCCAGCAGCCAGTTAACAGGGGACCAGCCCCAGCATTTT.

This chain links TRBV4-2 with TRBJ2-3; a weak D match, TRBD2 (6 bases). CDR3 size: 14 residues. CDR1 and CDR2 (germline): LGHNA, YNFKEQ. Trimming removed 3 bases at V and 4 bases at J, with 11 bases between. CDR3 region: CASSQALAADTQYF. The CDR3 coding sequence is TGTGCCAGCAGCCAGGCACTAGCCGCAGATACGCAGTATTTT.

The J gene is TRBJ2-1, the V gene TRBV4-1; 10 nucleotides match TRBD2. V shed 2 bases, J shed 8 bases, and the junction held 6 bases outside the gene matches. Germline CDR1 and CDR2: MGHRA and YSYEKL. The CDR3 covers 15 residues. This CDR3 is CASSQILAGTDEQFF. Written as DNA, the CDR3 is TGCGCCAGCAGCCAAATACTAGCGGGAACCGATGAGCAGTTCTTC.

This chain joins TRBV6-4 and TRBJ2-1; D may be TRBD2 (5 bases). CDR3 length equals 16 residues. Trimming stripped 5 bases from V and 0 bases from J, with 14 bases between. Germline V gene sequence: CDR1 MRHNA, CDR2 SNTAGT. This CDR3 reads CASSQRAASSYNEQFF. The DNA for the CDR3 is TGTGCCAGCAGTCAAAGAGCGGCGAGCTCCTACAATGAGCAGTTCTTC.

CDR3: CASSIKGSTGELFF. CDR3 coding DNA: TGTGCCAGTAGTATTAAGGGGTCCACCGGGGAGCTGTTTTTT. The chain couples TRBV19 to TRBJ2-2; D is perhaps TRBD1 (5 bases). In germline, CDR1 is LNHDA, CDR2 SQIVND (reference sequence). This CDR3 spans 14 amino acids. V was cut by 3 bases and J by 4 bases, with 9 bases left in between.

The CDR3 DNA is TGTGCCAGCAGCTTGGTACGGACTAGCGGGAGGGCGGGCAATGAGCAGTTCTTC. This sequence encodes CASSLVRTSGRAGNEQFF. The chain has TRBV5-4 and TRBJ2-1; TRBD2 matches at 15 bases. The CDR3 consists of 18 residues. The ends lost 0 bases at V and 6 bases at J; junction bases unmatched: 7. CDR1 and CDR2 from the germline V gene are SGHNT and YYREEE (reference sequence).

The CDR3, as DNA: TGTGCCAGCAGCTCCTACACCGGTTCAGAGGTCACAGATACGCAGTATTTT. This sequence encodes CASSSYTGSEVTDTQYF. The gene calls are TRBV7-9 and TRBJ2-3; D unresolved. Germline CDR1 and CDR2: SEHNR and FQNEAQ (reference sequence). CDR3 length equals 17 residues. V shed 4 bases and J shed 2 bases, with 19 bases lying between them.

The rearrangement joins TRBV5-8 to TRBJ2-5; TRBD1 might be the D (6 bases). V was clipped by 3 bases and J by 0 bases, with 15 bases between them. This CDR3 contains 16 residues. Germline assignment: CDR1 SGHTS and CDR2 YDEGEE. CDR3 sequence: CASSSQGRRYQETQYF. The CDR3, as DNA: TGTGCCAGCAGCTCTCAGGGGCGGAGGTACCAAGAGACCCAGTACTTC.

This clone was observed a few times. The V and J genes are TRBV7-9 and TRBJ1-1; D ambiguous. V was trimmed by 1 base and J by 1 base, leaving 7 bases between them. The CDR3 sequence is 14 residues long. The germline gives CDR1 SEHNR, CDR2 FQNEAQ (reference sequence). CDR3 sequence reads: CASSLGSQNTEAFF. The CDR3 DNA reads TGTGCCAGCAGCTTAGGATCACAGAACACTGAAGCTTTCTTT.

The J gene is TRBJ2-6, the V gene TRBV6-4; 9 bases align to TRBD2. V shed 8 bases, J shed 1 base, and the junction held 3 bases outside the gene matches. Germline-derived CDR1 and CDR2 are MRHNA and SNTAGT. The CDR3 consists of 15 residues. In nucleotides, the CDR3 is TGTGCCAGCGCGCGGGAGGGGTCTGGGGCCAACGTCCTGACTTTC. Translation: CASAREGSGANVLTF.

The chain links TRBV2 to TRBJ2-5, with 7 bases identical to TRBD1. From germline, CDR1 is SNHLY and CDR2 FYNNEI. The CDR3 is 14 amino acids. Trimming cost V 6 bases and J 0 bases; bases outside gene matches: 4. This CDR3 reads CASREDRNQETQYF. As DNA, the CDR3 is TGTGCCAGCAGAGAGGACAGGAACCAAGAGACCCAGTACTTC.

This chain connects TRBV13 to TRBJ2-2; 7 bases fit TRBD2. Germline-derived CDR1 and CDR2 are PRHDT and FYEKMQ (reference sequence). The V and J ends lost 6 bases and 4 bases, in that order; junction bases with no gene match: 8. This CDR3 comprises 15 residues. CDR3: CASRWGPGGTGELFF. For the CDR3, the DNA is TGTGCCAGCAGGTGGGGTCCGGGGGGCACCGGGGAGCTGTTTTTT. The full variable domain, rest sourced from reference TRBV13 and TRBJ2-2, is AAGVIQSPRHLIKEKRETATLKCYPIPRHDTVYWYQQGPGQDPQFLISFYEKMQSDKGSIPDRFSAQQFSDYHSELNMSSLELGDSALYFCASRWGPGGTGELFFGEGSRLTVL.

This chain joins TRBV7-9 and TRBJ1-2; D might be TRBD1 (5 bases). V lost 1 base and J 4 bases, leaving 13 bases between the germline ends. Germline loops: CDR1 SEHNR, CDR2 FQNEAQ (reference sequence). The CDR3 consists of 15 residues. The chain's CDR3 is CASSLGVQGVYGYTF. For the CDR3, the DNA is TGTGCCAGCAGCTTAGGTGTGCAGGGCGTCTATGGCTACACCTTC.

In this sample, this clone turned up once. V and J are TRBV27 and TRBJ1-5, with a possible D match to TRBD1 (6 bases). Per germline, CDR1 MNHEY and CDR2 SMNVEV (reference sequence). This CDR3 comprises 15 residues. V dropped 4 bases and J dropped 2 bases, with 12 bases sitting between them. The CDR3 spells CASSSLGAGNQPQHF. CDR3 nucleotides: TGTGCCAGCAGTTCCCTGGGGGCCGGCAATCAGCCCCAGCATTTT.